The subject of this entry is one T cell receptor beta chain. This sample is part of a study of blood T cell repertoires in COVID-19. About the research overall: COVID-19 samples, acute and convalescent, were from the United States, Italy and Spain.

In the authors' workflow: For nucleated cells, counts were estimated from reference gene primer amplification. This table comes from immunoSEQ multiplex PCR, and its TCRdb copy is limited to in-frame clones, with some not included. V, J and clone size derive from that table, while D and trimming were established from the DNA sequence. The data hold about 200,000 clones, with around 80% observed a single time. The J segment lost 4 bases and the V segment lost 4 bases, leaving 6 bases of the junction unmatched. The CDR3 loop spans 16 amino acids. The germline V gene has CDR1 SGDLS and CDR2 YYNGEE. The clonotype comes from a woman in her 70s with acute or convalescent COVID-19. The chain recombines TRBV9 with TRBJ2-1; TRBD2 matches at 12 bases. The sequenced sample consisted of peripheral blood. Here the CDR3 reads CASSSRLAGEYNEQFF. Written as DNA, the CDR3 is TGTGCCAGCAGCTCACGACTAGCGGGGGAATACAATGAGCAGTTCTTC.